The 22 T cell receptor beta chains in this list originate from one sample, sequenced in a study of T-cell memory formation after mild COVID-19. A single record per CDR3 protein comes from TCRdb applying MiXCR to the 5' RACE reads. The sample yields about 16,000 distinct CDR3 sequences, 23% seen once. Sequenced input: PBMCs or a T cell subset sorted from them (not recorded which). The source is a man in his late teens or twenties who had mild COVID-19 (a few samples of this study predate the infection). Cell type and time point are not known.

This clonotype appeared many times. The rearrangement uses TRBV12-3 or TRBV12-4 and TRBJ2-7; D possibly corresponds to TRBD2 (6 bases). There are 14 residues in the CDR3. Between the trimmed V and J ends, which lost 5 bases and 1 base, there was a span of 12 bases. The chain's CDR3 is CASSRGSRSYEQYF. The CDR3 DNA reads as TGTGCCAGCAGTCGGGGGTCGAGGTCCTACGAGCAGTACTTC.

The V and J genes are TRBV7-3 and TRBJ2-1; either TRBD1 or TRBD2 may fit D (6 bases each). V was cut by 5 bases and J by 7 bases, with 12 bases left in between. CDR1 is SGHTA, CDR2 FQGTGA, per germline. The CDR3 runs to 13 residues. The CDR3 bases are TGTGCCAGCAGCCCCCCGGGGGCAAATGAGCAGTTCTTC. Amino acid sequence: CASSPPGANEQFF.

This clonotype ranks as medium-sized (0.01 to 0.1%). The rearrangement links TRBV10-1 to TRBJ1-1; D is uncertain. Deletions cut 5 bases from V and 1 base from J, with 11 bases between. CDR1 and CDR2 (germline): WNHNN, SYGVQD (reference sequence). The CDR3 has 14 residues. This chain's CDR3 is CASSPSRGNTEAFF. The CDR3 nucleotides are TGCGCCAGCAGTCCCTCGAGAGGGAACACTGAAGCTTTCTTT.

The J gene is TRBJ2-2, the V gene TRBV5-1, with TRBD2 as a possible D gene (7 bases). The V gene's germline CDR1 is SGHRS and CDR2 YFSETQ. The CDR3 is made up of 16 amino acids. V was trimmed by 7 bases and J by 6 bases, leaving 22 bases between them. This CDR3 reads CASLPGGGPVPGELFF. The CDR3 coding sequence is TGCGCCAGCCTACCGGGGGGCGGACCGGTCCCCGGGGAGCTGTTTTTT.

Only a few counts were recorded for this clonotype. The chain combines TRBV4-1 with TRBJ2-7; 11 nucleotides align to TRBD2. The CDR3 is 15 amino acids. CDR1 and CDR2 (germline): MGHRA, YSYEKL. Losses at the gene ends were 2 bases for V and 4 bases for J; bases not matched to a gene: 4. The CDR3, as DNA: TGCGCCAGCAGCCAATTACTAGCGGGGGTATACGAGCAGTACTTC. Translated, it gives CASSQLLAGVYEQYF.

V usage is TRBV12-3 or TRBV12-4 and J usage is TRBJ2-1, with D possibly being TRBD1 (5 bases). This CDR3 region has 11 residues. The ends were cut back, 3 bases at V and 9 bases at J, with 6 bases in the middle. DNA of the CDR3: TGTGCCAGCAGTTTTGGGGCTGAGCAGTTCTTC. This codes for CASSFGAEQFF.

This clonotype was observed a handful of times. The chain combines TRBV19 with TRBJ1-2, with D possibly TRBD1 on 6 matching bases. Germline V lookup: CDR1 LNHDA, CDR2 SQIVND (reference sequence). Trimming cost V 3 bases and J 3 bases, with 26 bases left between them. The length of the CDR3 is 19 residues. The CDR3 reads CASSMWGPDGGPVDYGYTF. The CDR3 DNA sequence: TGTGCCAGTAGTATGTGGGGGCCAGACGGAGGCCCCGTTGACTATGGCTACACCTTC.

This clonotype has just a few counts. This sequence joins TRBV20-1 and TRBJ2-7, with unresolved D. Germline lookup yields CDR1 DFQATT and CDR2 SNEGSKA (reference sequence). The CDR3 loop spans 12 amino acids. Trimming removed 3 bases from V and 9 bases from J, with 15 bases in between. This CDR3 is CSASQRWVGQYV. In DNA, the CDR3 is TGCAGTGCTAGTCAGCGCTGGGTGGGGCAGTACGTC.

There are many counts of this clonotype. The J gene is TRBJ1-5, the V gene TRBV16, with 9 nucleotides matching TRBD1. V lost 4 bases and J lost 1; bases outside the gene matches: 5. CDR3 length: 16 amino acids. Germline lookup yields CDR1 KGHSY and CDR2 FQNENV. CDR3 sequence (DNA): TGTGCCAGCAGCCTAGGGACAGGGTCCAGCAATCAGCCCCAGCATTTT. This sequence encodes CASSLGTGSSNQPQHF.

This clonotype was counted at least ten times. This chain uses TRBV4-1 with TRBJ2-3; tentatively, D is TRBD1 or TRBD2 (5 bases each). The CDR3 consists of 14 residues. Trimming took off 4 bases at V and 4 bases at J, with 12 bases between the two ends. Germline assignment: CDR1 MGHRA and CDR2 YSYEKL. CDR3 in DNA: TGCGCCAGCAGCCGCGTTGGGACCGCAGATACGCAGTATTTT. It encodes CASSRVGTADTQYF.

Relative to its sample, this clonotype is medium-sized. This sequence joins TRBV4-1 and TRBJ1-2; no clear D. From germline, CDR1 is MGHRA and CDR2 YSYEKL. The CDR3 is 16 amino acids. Trimming shortened V by 3 bases and J by 5 bases, and 19 bases separated the two germline ends. CDR3 sequence (DNA): TGCGCCAGCAGCCAGAGCTCGTTGGACGGATTATATGGCTACACCTTC. It specifies CASSQSSLDGLYGYTF.

The table lists this clonotype with many counts. This chain links TRBV29-1 with TRBJ2-3; TRBD1 is a possible D gene (6 bases). Germline-derived CDR1 and CDR2 are SQVTM and ANQGSEA. Trimming shortened V by 3 bases and J by 2 bases, and 9 bases separated the two germline ends. This CDR3 region has 13 residues. CDR3 bases: TGCAGCGTTGACCGGGACACCACAGATACGCAGTATTTT. It translates to CSVDRDTTDTQYF.

This clonotype was recorded many times. The rearrangement links TRBV5-1 to TRBJ2-7; D call uncertain. This CDR3 comprises 8 residues. Germline values: CDR1 SGHRS, CDR2 YFSETQ. The CDR3 DNA follows: TGCGCCAGCAGCTTGGCCCCCGTC. This translates into CASSLAPV.

This chain links TRBV4-1 with TRBJ1-2; D may be TRBD1 (5 bases). This CDR3 has 13 amino acids. Germline V gene lookup returns CDR1 MGHRA and CDR2 YSYEKL. V was shortened by 3 bases and J by 6 bases, with 11 bases between the two germline ends. This chain's CDR3 is CASSQTAYNGYTF. The DNA for the CDR3 is TGCGCCAGCAGCCAGACAGCTTACAATGGCTACACCTTC.

The rearrangement joins TRBV3-1 to TRBJ2-7; D gene ambiguous. V was trimmed by 0 bases and J by 1 base, leaving 13 bases between them. This CDR3 region has 16 residues. Germline values: CDR1 LGHDT, CDR2 YNNKEL (reference sequence). Here the CDR3 reads CASSQDLRRPSYEQYF. For the CDR3, the DNA is TGTGCCAGCAGCCAAGATCTCCGCCGGCCTTCCTACGAGCAGTACTTC.

This clonotype occurred many times. At one end, the junction sequence differs from germline, possibly due to a read error. The chain is built from TRBV5-1 and TRBJ1-5; a weak D match, TRBD1 (5 bases). Germline CDR1 SGHRS, CDR2 YFSETQ. The CDR3 is 12 residues long. This CDR3 is CASSLRRGRSLF. The CDR3 DNA is TGCGCCAGCAGCCTGCGACGGGGACGTTCTCTTTTT.

This clonotype came up many times. This chain connects TRBV3-1 to TRBJ2-7; a possible D gene is TRBD1 (6 bases). This CDR3 spans 13 amino acids. The ends were cut back, 5 bases at V and 4 bases at J, with 12 bases in the middle. CDR1 is LGHDT, CDR2 YNNKEL, per germline (reference sequence). CDR3 in amino acids: CASSSTGIYEQYV. The CDR3, as DNA: TGTGCCAGCAGCTCCACAGGGATATACGAGCAGTACGTC.

There are many counts of this clonotype. The chain is built from TRBV24-1 and TRBJ1-1; D not resolved. CDR3 length: 15 residues. V lost 3 bases, J lost 3 bases, and 13 bases lay in between. In germline, CDR1 is KGHDR, CDR2 SFDVKD. In DNA form, the CDR3 reads TGTGCCACCAGTGATGCCGCAGGTGGCGACACTGAAGCTTTCTTT. It encodes CATSDAAGGDTEAFF.

The genes are TRBV3-1 and TRBJ2-7; D may correspond to TRBD1 or TRBD2 (6 bases each). Germline-derived CDR1 and CDR2 are LGHDT and YNNKEL (reference sequence). The V end was cut by 0 bases, the J end by 0 bases, with 12 bases between. CDR3 length: 16 residues. DNA for the CDR3: TGTGCCAGCAGCCAAGATGAAGGGGGGTGCTCCTACGAGCAGTACGTC. The encoded protein is CASSQDEGGCSYEQYV.

The chain uses TRBV3-1 and TRBJ2-7; TRBD1 is a possible D gene (5 bases). Germline CDR1 LGHDT, CDR2 YNNKEL (reference sequence). This CDR3 contains 17 residues. Trimming stripped 1 base from V and 0 bases from J, with 16 bases between. CDR3 residues: CASSQGQWGTYSYEQYF. As DNA, the CDR3 is TGTGCCAGCAGCCAAGGTCAGTGGGGCACCTACTCCTACGAGCAGTACTTC.

This clonotype was recorded a few times. V and J are TRBV20-1 and TRBJ2-7; TRBD1 agrees at 7 bases. In germline, CDR1 is DFQATT, CDR2 SNEGSKA (reference sequence). After removal of 2 bases from V and 2 bases from J, the junction contained 15 bases not matched to a gene. The CDR3 runs to 17 residues. CDR3 protein: CSARRPRPTGEPYEQYF. The CDR3 bases are TGCAGTGCTAGAAGGCCCCGCCCTACAGGGGAGCCCTACGAGCAGTACTTC.

This clonotype occurred many times. The rearrangement joins TRBV12-3 or TRBV12-4 to TRBJ2-1, with 10 bases identical to TRBD2. This CDR3 has 15 residues. With V trimmed by 5 bases and J by 9 bases, 10 bases remained unmatched. CDR3 residues: CASSPTSGVGGEQFF. CDR3 nucleotides: TGTGCCAGCAGTCCAACTAGCGGGGTAGGGGGTGAGCAGTTCTTC.